The source of this T cell receptor (beta chain) is a study of blood T cell repertoires in COVID-19. Assay: immunoSEQ multiplex PCR; the TCRdb copy retains only in-frame clones and omits some. This table holds about 320,000 clones, approximately 88% found once. Trimming cost V 2 bases and J 7 bases, with 9 bases left between them. This CDR3 has 13 residues. In germline, CDR1 is LGHDT, CDR2 YNNKEL (reference sequence). This sequence originates from a man between 60 and 70 years old who had recovered from COVID-19. This chain connects TRBV3-1 (or the pseudogene TRBV3-2) to TRBJ1-3; no definite D call. The sequenced material came from PBMCs or T cells enriched from blood (not recorded which). In DNA form, the CDR3 reads TGTGCCAGCAGCCAATCGAGGGTCAACACCATATATTTT. Protein sequence: CASSQSRVNTIYF.